The 21 T cell receptor beta chains given below trace back to one sample, sequenced in a study of early T cells in non-severe SARS-CoV-2 infection. TCRdb used MiXCR to reprocess the 5' RACE reads, holding one entry per CDR3 protein. The sample lists about 81,000 distinct CDR3 sequences; over 5% were seen once. Sample: whole blood. The source is an adult who was a healthcare worker with PCR-confirmed SARS-CoV-2 infection or an uninfected control (not recorded which).

This chain connects TRBV12-3 or TRBV12-4 to TRBJ1-5; 9 positions match TRBD1. Trimming at V came to 2 bases and at J to 4 bases, leaving 3 bases not matched to a gene. This CDR3 is built from 15 residues. The CDR3 reads CASSLKGQGNQPQHF. The CDR3 nucleotides are TGTGCCAGCAGTTTAAAGGGACAGGGTAATCAGCCCCAGCATTTT.

At least ten counts were recorded for this clonotype. The chain recombines TRBV28 with TRBJ1-5; possible D gene TRBD1, 5 bases. Germline assignment: CDR1 MDHEN and CDR2 SYDVKM. The CDR3 totals 14 residues. V lost 5 bases to trimming and J lost 5 bases, with 13 bases between them. The CDR3 coding sequence is TGTGCCAGCAGTCCCCGGGGGAGCCATCAGCCCCAGCATTTT. It codes for CASSPRGSHQPQHF.

This clonotype was seen a few times. V is TRBV29-1 and J is TRBJ1-2; D ambiguous. The V gene's germline CDR1 is SQVTM and CDR2 ANQGSEA. The CDR3 is made up of 12 amino acids. Trimming took off 3 bases at V and 4 bases at J, with 9 bases between the two ends. The CDR3 reads CSVERASYGYTF. The CDR3 DNA reads as TGCAGCGTTGAGAGGGCCAGCTATGGCTACACCTTC.

This clonotype turned up a few times. The gene calls are TRBV20-1 and TRBJ1-3; D not resolved. Germline CDR1 is DFQATT and CDR2 is SNEGSKA (reference sequence). Trimming removed 5 bases from V and 0 bases from J, with 5 bases in between. The CDR3 length is 12 residues. CDR3 sequence (DNA): TGCAGTGCTGCTGGCTCTGGAAACACCATATATTTT. Its translation is CSAAGSGNTIYF.

This sequence joins TRBV7-6 and TRBJ1-1; 8 bases match TRBD1. Trimming at V came to 4 bases and at J to 8 bases, leaving 3 bases not matched to a gene. The CDR3 runs 12 residues. The germline V gene has CDR1 SGHVS and CDR2 FNYEAQ. CDR3 region: CASSSRTGEAFF. The CDR3 DNA reads TGTGCCAGCAGCTCGAGGACAGGGGAAGCTTTCTTT.

This clonotype has a count of ten or more. The genes are TRBV20-1 and TRBJ1-1; weak D call: TRBD1 (5 bases). V lost 4 bases, J lost 1 base, and 7 bases lay in between. Per the germline V gene, CDR1 is DFQATT and CDR2 is SNEGSKA (reference sequence). CDR3 length: 12 residues. DNA of the CDR3: TGCAGTGCTAATCAGGGGAACACTGAAGCTTTCTTT. Residues: CSANQGNTEAFF.

This clonotype was observed many times. J is TRBJ1-4 and V is TRBV20-1, with 7 bases lining up with TRBD1. Germline V CDR1 and CDR2: DFQATT, SNEGSKA (reference sequence). J gave up 7 bases and V 6 bases, and 14 bases lay outside the gene matches. The length of the CDR3 is 15 residues. The CDR3 DNA reads as TGCAGTGCCTTGGGCAGGGGGAGTTGGAGTGAAAAACTGTTTTTT. Translating it yields CSALGRGSWSEKLFF.

This chain joins TRBV7-9 and TRBJ2-7; the D is unclear. The CDR3 covers 12 residues. From germline, CDR1 is SEHNR and CDR2 FQNEAQ (reference sequence). Trimming took 5 bases from V and 0 from J, leaving 5 bases between them. CDR3 in amino acids: CASSDLSYEQYF. CDR3 DNA sequence: TGTGCCAGCAGCGACCTCTCCTACGAGCAGTACTTC.

The chain joins TRBV3-1 to TRBJ2-1; 8 bases match TRBD1. The germline V gene encodes CDR1 LGHDT and CDR2 YNNKEL (reference sequence). The CDR3 spans 14 residues. The junction had 4 bases not matched to a gene; V was cut back by 7 bases and J by 2 bases. The CDR3 nucleotides are TGTGCCAGCACCCGGACAGGGACCTACAATGAGCAGTTCTTC. Amino acid sequence: CASTRTGTYNEQFF.

This clonotype was detected a few times. The V gene is TRBV20-1, the J gene TRBJ2-5; 16 bases map to TRBD2. This CDR3 region has 17 residues. With 6 bases clipped from V and 4 bases from J, the junction kept 11 bases outside the gene matches. CDR1 and CDR2 from the germline V gene are DFQATT and SNEGSKA (reference sequence). CDR3 loop: CSATGTSGGAGGETQYF. In DNA, the CDR3 is TGCAGTGCGACCGGGACTAGCGGGGGGGCAGGAGGAGAGACCCAGTACTTC.

This sequence joins TRBV3-1 and TRBJ2-5, with TRBD1 matching over 7 bases. CDR1 LGHDT and CDR2 YNNKEL come from the germline V gene (reference sequence). The length of the CDR3 is 16 residues. V was pared by 6 bases and J by 5 bases, with 15 bases of the junction left unmatched. The CDR3 coding sequence is TGTGCCAGCAGGCCCGGAATGACAGGGTTCGGGGAGACCCAGTACTTC. Protein: CASRPGMTGFGETQYF.

This clonotype has a handful of counts. The chain recombines TRBV7-2 with TRBJ2-5; possible D gene TRBD1, 6 bases. Germline V gives CDR1 SGHTA, CDR2 FQGNSA. The length of the CDR3 is 13 residues. V was clipped by 5 bases and J by 5 bases, with 12 bases between them. The CDR3 coding sequence is TGTGCCAGCAGCCCACAGGGATCGGAGACCCAGTACTTC. Amino acids: CASSPQGSETQYF.

This clonotype has just a few counts. The rearrangement joins TRBV19 to TRBJ2-3, with 7 bases that match TRBD1. Germline lookup yields CDR1 LNHDA and CDR2 SQIVND (reference sequence). CDR3 length: 14 amino acids. With 9 bases clipped from V and 0 bases from J, the junction kept 6 bases outside the gene matches. CDR3 residues: CASRTGPSTDTQYF. As DNA, the CDR3 is TGTGCCAGCCGGACAGGACCGAGCACAGATACGCAGTATTTT.

This clonotype was counted many times. The V and J genes are TRBV18 and TRBJ2-1, with D perhaps assigned TRBD1 or TRBD2 (7 bases each). V was clipped by 3 bases and J by 4 bases, with 13 bases between them. Germline lookup yields CDR1 KGHSH and CDR2 LQKENI. The CDR3 is 15 residues long. DNA of the CDR3: TGTGCCAGCTCACCCGGGGGGACAGCGTACAATGAGCAGTTCTTC. Translating gives CASSPGGTAYNEQFF.

This clonotype was observed many times. This rearrangement joins TRBV9 to TRBJ2-7; D might be TRBD1 (6 bases). The germline V gene encodes CDR1 SGDLS and CDR2 YYNGEE. The CDR3 covers 13 residues. V dropped 0 bases and J dropped 5 bases, with 9 bases sitting between them. CDR3 sequence (DNA): TGTGCCAGCAGCGTAGGACAGGTTAACGAGCAGTACTTC. It yields the protein CASSVGQVNEQYF.

This clonotype was seen many times. The V gene is TRBV20-1, the J gene TRBJ2-1; D not resolved. The CDR3 has 14 amino acids. V was trimmed by 5 bases and J by 0 bases, leaving 11 bases between them. Germline CDR1 is DFQATT and CDR2 is SNEGSKA (reference sequence). In DNA form, the CDR3 reads TGCAGTGCTTCCCATCATGCCTCCTACAATGAGCAGTTCTTC. As protein: CSASHHASYNEQFF.

The chain employs TRBV7-9 and TRBJ1-1; 9 bases agree with TRBD1. Germline-derived CDR1 and CDR2 are SEHNR and FQNEAQ (reference sequence). The V and J ends lost 6 bases and 1 base, in that order; junction bases with no gene match: 15. The CDR3 has 18 residues. The CDR3 bases are TGTGCCAGCAGTACAGGGGGCAGGACGAACGCCGCGAACACTGAAGCTTTCTTT. Amino acid sequence: CASSTGGRTNAANTEAFF.

The J gene is TRBJ1-4, the V gene TRBV4-3; 7 positions agree with TRBD1. Germline V gives CDR1 LGHNA, CDR2 YSLEER. The CDR3 sequence is 21 residues long. Trimming cost V 0 bases and J 3 bases; bases outside gene matches: 19. The CDR3 loop is CASSQEPPRIQGNSANEKLFF. The CDR3 coding sequence is TGCGCCAGCAGCCAAGAACCCCCCCGGATACAGGGGAATTCGGCTAATGAAAAACTGTTTTTT.

This chain connects TRBV13 to TRBJ2-7; 10 nucleotides agree with TRBD1. Germline loops: CDR1 PRHDT, CDR2 FYEKMQ (reference sequence). The CDR3 covers 16 residues. Trimming took 0 bases from V and 0 from J; bases not matched to a gene: 2. The CDR3, as DNA: TGTGCCAGCAGCTTAGGTGGACAGGGGGGCTCCTACGAGCAGTACTTC. This encodes CASSLGGQGGSYEQYF.

This clonotype was seen many times. This sequence joins TRBV6-5 and TRBJ1-2, with 10 bases aligning to TRBD1. The CDR3 has 16 amino acids. V dropped 0 bases and J dropped 6; count of bases not matched to a gene: 7. The germline V gene has CDR1 MNHEY and CDR2 SVGAGI. The CDR3 loop reads CASSYSALGQGNGYTF. The CDR3 region has the DNA TGTGCCAGCAGTTACTCGGCCTTGGGACAGGGGAATGGCTACACCTTC.

The J gene is TRBJ2-7, the V gene TRBV6-6; 14 bases line up with TRBD2. This CDR3 is 20 amino acids long. Germline loops: CDR1 MNHNY, CDR2 SVGAGI (reference sequence). The junction had 20 bases not matched to a gene; V was cut back by 6 bases and J by 4 bases. The CDR3 DNA follows: TGTGCCAGCAGGGGGACAGGGGGCCGGACTAGCGGGAGGTACGATTACGAGCAGTACTTC. It encodes CASRGTGGRTSGRYDYEQYF.